This T cell receptor beta chain is drawn from a study of blood T cell repertoires in COVID-19 (dated by TCRdb to 2020 to 2021). Background on the whole study: The collaborator samples originated in the United States, Italy and Spain and spanned the acute and convalescent phases of COVID-19. Sample metadata almost always included a de-identified subject ID, COVID-19 status, age in years and sex. The dataset comprised deeply sampled blood TCRbeta repertoires from subjects exposed to, actively infected with, or recovered from COVID-19. A freely available public database, intended as a resource for researchers studying the immune response to SARS-CoV-2, is where the repertoires were released. Where available, HLA class I and class II types were taken from metadata supplied by the sample provider and were not determined by assay-based typing. The samples were drawn from the first 160 participants of the ongoing ImmuneRACE study and from about 1,200 subjects provided by 6 global collaborators. The prospective study material was composed of cDNA or gDNA derived from T cells, B-cell-depleted T cells, or PBMCs.

What the research found in general, with its limitations: How much clinical and demographic metadata was included differed by source and by participant, and the metadata was provided uncurated.

This clone was observed a handful of times. This clone's antigen is unknown. Per-nucleotide qualities are absent, and no much larger clonotype sits a single base away. A distance of 14 bases separates the germline ends of V and J, which lose 2 bases and 4 bases respectively. From its cysteine to its phenylalanine, the CDR3 spans 15 amino acids. Here the CDR3 DNA is all that survives: 45 bases in frame from base 1. The germline V gene supplies CDR1 SGHTA and CDR2 FQGNSA. TCRbeta CDR3 regions were amplified from genomic DNA by means of the immunoSEQ Assay, a bias-controlled multiplex PCR. Per the authors' processing: Nucleated cell counts per sample were estimated from amplification of reference gene primers within the assay. To quantify the absolute abundance of each unique TCRbeta CDR3 rearrangement, sequence reads were collapsed and filtered. For each sample, productive Simpson clonality was calculated as the square root of Simpson's diversity index across productive rearrangements. As stored in TCRdb, this immuneACCESS dataset retains in-frame rearrangements with V and J assigned. A fraction of the clones does not appear; measured against another copy, unresolved V genes explain less than half of the discrepancy, and the remainder lacks a known reason. That table furnishes V, J and clone size, whereas the DNA furnished D and trimming. This sample lists roughly 260,000 clones; 91% were detected once. 0.95% to 1.5% of the sample is in the top ten clones.

Enrolling through a virtual design, the prospective study's participants ranged in age from about 18 to 89 years and lived across approximately 25 United States geographic areas. In the prospective study, participants were assigned to cohorts based on the clinical history participants reported in a screening survey and a study questionnaire. In the prospective study, mobile phlebotomists collected whole blood, serum and a nasopharyngeal or oropharyngeal swab from each participant. Over a 2-month period, participants in the prospective study had the option of providing additional blood draws and questionnaires. Before DNA extraction, blood samples from the prospective study were shipped at room temperature or frozen.

This chain is built from TRBV7-2 and TRBJ1-2; D gene: possibly TRBD1, on 5 matching bases. Material: PBMCs or T cells enriched from blood (not recorded which). The clonotype was recovered from a human donor in a cohort exposed to, infected with or recovered from COVID-19 (not recorded which). The donor label of this sample is uncertain. This receptor has the CDR3 CASSLSNGGGYGYTF. The DNA reads TGTGCCAGCAGCTTATCAAACGGGGGGGGCTATGGCTACACCTTC.